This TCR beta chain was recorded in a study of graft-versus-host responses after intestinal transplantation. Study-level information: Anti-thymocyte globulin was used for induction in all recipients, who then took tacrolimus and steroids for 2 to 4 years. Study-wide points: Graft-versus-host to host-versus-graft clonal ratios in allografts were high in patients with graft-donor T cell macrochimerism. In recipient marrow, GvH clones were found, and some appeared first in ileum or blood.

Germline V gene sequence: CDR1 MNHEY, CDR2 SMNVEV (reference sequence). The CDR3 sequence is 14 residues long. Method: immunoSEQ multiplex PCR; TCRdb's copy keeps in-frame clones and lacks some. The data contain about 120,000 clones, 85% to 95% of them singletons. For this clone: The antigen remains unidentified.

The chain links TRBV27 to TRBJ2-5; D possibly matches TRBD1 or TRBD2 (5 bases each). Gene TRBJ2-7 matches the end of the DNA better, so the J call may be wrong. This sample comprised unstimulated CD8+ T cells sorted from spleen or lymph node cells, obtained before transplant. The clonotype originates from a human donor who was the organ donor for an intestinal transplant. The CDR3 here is CASSLGMGAYEQYF. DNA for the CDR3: TGTGCCAGCAGTTTAGGGATGGGGGCCTACGAGCAGTACTTC.